These 29 T cell receptor beta chains share one sample of origin, sequenced in a study of identifying expanded T cells in peripheral blood. The assay was immunoSEQ multiplex PCR, and TCRdb's table has in-frame clones only and misses some. The sample shows fewer than 65,000 clones, approximately 89% of them seen only once. The sequenced material came from blood. Every receptor here comes from a person between 18 and 75 years old in good health.

The chain has TRBV6-5 and TRBJ2-5; no firm D call. This CDR3 contains 13 residues. Germline V gives CDR1 MNHEY, CDR2 SVGAGI. Between the trimmed V and J ends, which lost 5 bases and 1 base, there was a span of 8 bases. The chain's CDR3 is CASSPSIQETQYF. CDR3 nucleotides: TGTGCCAGCAGTCCTTCGATCCAAGAGACCCAGTACTTC.

The chain uses TRBV15 and TRBJ2-3; D unclear. Between the trimmed V and J ends, which lost 0 bases and 12 bases, there was a span of 13 bases. Germline V CDR1 and CDR2: LNHNV, YYDKDF (reference sequence). The CDR3 extends over 13 amino acids. The CDR3 reads CATSRDIRIPQYF. CDR3 bases: TGTGCCACCAGCAGAGATATTCGGATCCCCCAGTATTTT.

The chain couples TRBV5-5 to TRBJ2-7, with a tentative D call TRBD1 (6 bases). The CDR3 has 13 amino acids. Germline V gives CDR1 SGHKS, CDR2 YYEKEE (reference sequence). The V end lost 4 bases, the J end lost 2 bases, and 10 bases lay between the germline ends. The CDR3 here is CASSPRTAYEQYF. The DNA for the CDR3 is TGTGCCAGCAGCCCCAGGACAGCCTACGAGCAGTACTTC.

This clone was seen only a few times. The chain uses TRBV7-9 and TRBJ1-5, with TRBD1 matching over 7 bases. The CDR3 extends over 15 amino acids. Germline CDR1 and CDR2: SEHNR and FQNEAQ (reference sequence). Unmatched junction bases numbered 3, after V lost 0 bases and J lost 4 bases. CDR3 bases: TGTGCCAGCAGCTTAGCTGGCAGGGGGAATCAGCCCCAGCATTTT. Its protein is CASSLAGRGNQPQHF. Filled out from reference TRBV7-9 and TRBJ1-5, the complete variable domain reads DTGVSQNPRHKITKRGQNVTFRCDPISEHNRLYWYRQTLGQGPEFLTYFQNEAQLEKSRLLSDRFSAERPKGSFSTLEIQRTEQGDSAMYLCASSLAGRGNQPQHFGDGTRLSIL.

The CDR3 spells CASSFGVRANGYTF. CDR3 nucleotide sequence: TGTGCCAGCAGTTTTGGGGTCCGGGCCAATGGCTACACCTTC. This chain connects TRBV28 to TRBJ1-2, with unresolved D. V dropped 3 bases and J dropped 6 bases, with 14 bases sitting between them. The CDR3 covers 14 residues. Germline V gene data show CDR1 as MDHEN and CDR2 as SYDVKM.

V gene TRBV6-4 combines with J gene TRBJ1-1; 8 nucleotides match TRBD1. J was trimmed by 8 bases and V by 3 bases; bases with no gene match: 5. CDR1 and CDR2 from the germline V gene are MRHNA and SNTAGT. CDR3 length: 13 amino acids. The DNA of the CDR3 is TGTGCCAGCAGTGAAGCCGGGACAGGAGAAGCTTTCTTT. This translates into CASSEAGTGEAFF.

The chain recombines TRBV27 with TRBJ2-1; D is perhaps TRBD2 (6 bases). Trimming took 7 bases from V and 7 from J, leaving 14 bases between them. The germline gives CDR1 MNHEY, CDR2 SMNVEV (reference sequence). CDR3 size: 13 residues. The CDR3 protein is CASKLLRGNEQFF. The CDR3 DNA reads as TGTGCCAGCAAATTACTCCGGGGGAATGAGCAGTTCTTC.

Only one count was recorded for this clone. The gene calls are TRBV6-1 and TRBJ1-1; D is undetermined. The CDR3 totals 15 residues. Trimming shortened V by 2 bases and J by 0 bases, and 10 bases separated the two germline ends. Germline assignment: CDR1 MNHNS and CDR2 SASEGT. In DNA, the CDR3 is TGTGCCAGCAGTGAACGACGGGCTATGAACACTGAAGCTTTCTTT. This sequence encodes CASSERRAMNTEAFF.

The chain carries TRBV28 and TRBJ1-5, with 9 bases that match TRBD1. CDR1 and CDR2 from the germline V gene are MDHEN and SYDVKM. The trim removed 6 bases at V and 9 bases at J, leaving 12 bases unmatched. The CDR3 length is 15 residues. The CDR3 DNA sequence: TGTGCCAGCAGGCGGGACAGGGCTTATTATCGGCCCCAGCATTTT. This encodes CASRRDRAYYRPQHF.

V usage is TRBV6-4 and J usage is TRBJ2-3; 8 bases are a match to TRBD2. Per germline, CDR1 MRHNA and CDR2 SNTAGT. Trimming took 3 bases from V and 2 from J; bases not matched to a gene: 4. The CDR3 has 15 residues. Written as DNA, the CDR3 is TGTGCCAGCAGTGAGAGCGGGGGCCCCACAGATACGCAGTATTTT. Amino acid sequence: CASSESGGPTDTQYF.

The genes are TRBV7-9 and TRBJ1-5, with unresolved D. The germline V gene encodes CDR1 SEHNR and CDR2 FQNEAQ (reference sequence). Trimming took 1 base from V and 3 from J, leaving 1 base between them. The CDR3 spans 12 residues. CDR3 sequence: CASSLDNQPQHF. The CDR3 DNA reads TGTGCCAGCAGCTTAGACAATCAGCCCCAGCATTTT.

V is TRBV6-5 and J is TRBJ2-1, with a possible D match to TRBD2 (5 bases). The germline V gene encodes CDR1 MNHEY and CDR2 SVGAGI. V was trimmed by 2 bases and J by 10 bases, leaving 15 bases between them. The CDR3 covers 14 residues. CDR3 in amino acids: CASSYLEGLGEQFF. The CDR3 coding sequence is TGTGCCAGCAGTTACCTCGAGGGCCTGGGGGAGCAGTTCTTC.

The V gene is TRBV30, the J gene TRBJ2-5; D not resolved. The germline CDR1 and CDR2 sequences are GTSNPN and SVGIG (reference sequence). The CDR3 contains 13 residues. Trimming removed 5 bases from V and 5 bases from J, with 15 bases in between. The CDR3 bases are TGTGCCTGGGTCCAACCGGCGGAGGAGACCCAGTACTTC. Amino acid sequence: CAWVQPAEETQYF.

This clone was seen a few times. The chain couples TRBV6-4 to TRBJ2-1, with D possibly matching TRBD1 (6 bases). V dropped 0 bases and J dropped 7 bases, with 13 bases sitting between them. The germline gives CDR1 MRHNA, CDR2 SNTAGT. The CDR3 extends over 15 amino acids. In DNA form, the CDR3 reads TGTGCCAGCAGTGACTCAACAGGGATGGCAAATGAGCAGTTCTTC. The encoded protein is CASSDSTGMANEQFF.

This clone was detected once. This sequence joins TRBV7-3 and TRBJ2-3; 9 bases agree with TRBD1. CDR3 size: 18 residues. The J segment lost 4 bases and the V segment lost 4 bases, leaving 15 bases of the junction unmatched. Germline CDR1 SGHTA, CDR2 FQGTGA. The CDR3 here is CASSSGRGRDRASDTQYF. As DNA, the CDR3 is TGTGCCAGCAGCTCGGGGAGGGGCAGGGACAGGGCGTCAGATACGCAGTATTTT.

The genes are TRBV9 and TRBJ2-7; 10 nucleotides agree with TRBD1. This CDR3 spans 15 amino acids. Germline V gene lookup returns CDR1 SGDLS and CDR2 YYNGEE. V lost 4 bases and J lost 7; bases outside the gene matches: 11. The CDR3 is CASSSRDRGLGEQYF. The CDR3 DNA reads as TGTGCCAGCAGCTCCCGGGACAGGGGCCTGGGTGAGCAGTACTTC. The full variable domain, in which reference TRBV9 and TRBJ2-7 provide the parts outside the CDR3, is DSGVTQTPKHLITATGQRVTLRCSPRSGDLSVYWYQQSLDQGLQFLIQYYNGEERAKGNILERFSAQQFPDLHSELNLSSLELGDSALYFCASSSRDRGLGEQYFGPGTRLTVT.

V and J are TRBV19 and TRBJ1-1, with D perhaps TRBD1 (5 bases). There are 15 residues in the CDR3. With 3 bases removed from V and 4 bases from J, the gap between germline ends came to 15 bases. The V gene's germline CDR1 is LNHDA and CDR2 SQIVND (reference sequence). The CDR3 sequence: CASSIRGMTVTEAFF. The CDR3 DNA sequence: TGTGCCAGTAGTATCCGGGGGATGACAGTCACTGAAGCTTTCTTT. Variable domain in full (rest from reference TRBV19 and TRBJ1-1): DGGITQSPKYLFRKEGQNVTLSCEQNLNHDAMYWYRQDPGQGLRLIYYSQIVNDFQKGDIAEGYSVSREKKESFPLTVTSAQKNPTAFYLCASSIRGMTVTEAFFGQGTRLTVV.

This clone has only one observation. This chain links TRBV28 with TRBJ1-2, with D perhaps TRBD1 (5 bases). CDR1 is MDHEN, CDR2 SYDVKM, per germline. This CDR3 spans 17 amino acids. V lost 3 bases and J lost 4, with 21 bases in between. The CDR3 loop is CASSFGWEGSWGYGYTF. The DNA for the CDR3 is TGTGCCAGCAGTTTCGGGTGGGAGGGGTCTTGGGGCTATGGCTACACCTTC.

The V call is TRBV11-2, the J call TRBJ2-7; no firm D call. The germline V gene encodes CDR1 SGHAT and CDR2 FQNNGV. CDR3 length equals 12 residues. Trimming left V 2 bases short and J 4 bases short, with 6 bases between. The chain's CDR3 is CASSLQHYEQYF. In nucleotides, the CDR3 is TGTGCCAGCAGCTTACAGCATTACGAGCAGTACTTC.

The V call is TRBV11-2, the J call TRBJ2-2; 11 bases match TRBD2. Germline CDR1 reads SGHAT; CDR2 reads FQNNGV. CDR3 length equals 18 residues. J lost 6 bases, V lost 5 bases, and 14 bases had no gene match. CDR3 in DNA: TGTGCCAGCAGCCCACCCCCCGGACTAGCGGGCTACTCCGGGGAGCTGTTTTTT. Protein sequence: CASSPPPGLAGYSGELFF.

This chain joins TRBV5-6 and TRBJ2-2; the match to TRBD1 covers 9 bases. The CDR3 length is 15 residues. The germline V gene encodes CDR1 SGHDT and CDR2 YYEEEE. V was clipped by 4 bases and J by 1 base; unmatched bases: 2. The CDR3 bases are TGTGCCAGCAGCGCGGGACAGGGGAACACCGGGGAGCTGTTTTTT. Translated, it gives CASSAGQGNTGELFF.

The rearrangement joins TRBV28 to TRBJ2-1; 12 bases align to TRBD2. CDR1 MDHEN and CDR2 SYDVKM come from the germline V gene. The junction had 1 base not matched to a gene; V was cut back by 2 bases and J by 5 bases. The CDR3 contains 15 residues. CDR3 DNA: TGTGCCAGCAGTTTAGGGACTAGCGGGCACAATGAGCAGTTCTTC. As protein: CASSLGTSGHNEQFF. Using reference TRBV28 and TRBJ2-1 for the parts outside the CDR3, the full variable domain is DVKVTQSSRYLVKRTGEKVFLECVQDMDHENMFWYRQDPGLGLRLIYFSYDVKMKEKGDIPEGYSVSREKKERFSLILESASTNQTSMYLCASSLGTSGHNEQFFGPGTRLTVL.

This rearrangement joins TRBV9 to TRBJ2-3, with 12 bases lining up with TRBD2. This CDR3 region has 16 residues. V lost 3 bases and J lost 2; bases outside the gene matches: 4. The germline V gene has CDR1 SGDLS and CDR2 YYNGEE. DNA of the CDR3: TGTGCCAGCAGCGACGGACTAGCGGGGCCCACAGATACGCAGTATTTT. Translated, it gives CASSDGLAGPTDTQYF.

This chain uses TRBV27 with TRBJ2-7; possibly TRBD2 for D (5 bases). Trimming removed 8 bases at V and 2 bases at J, with 10 bases between. From germline, CDR1 is MNHEY and CDR2 SMNVEV (reference sequence). The CDR3 sequence is 12 residues long. The CDR3 region has the DNA TGTGCCAGCTGGACGGGAACCTACGAGCAGTACTTC. Protein sequence: CASWTGTYEQYF.

This rearrangement joins TRBV5-1 to TRBJ2-7; 9 bases map to TRBD1. CDR3 length: 15 amino acids. Trimming took 2 bases from V and 5 from J; bases not matched to a gene: 8. Germline V gene lookup returns CDR1 SGHRS and CDR2 YFSETQ. CDR3 sequence (DNA): TGCGCCAGCAGCTTATGGGGACAGGGTGGCCACGAGCAGTACTTC. This sequence encodes CASSLWGQGGHEQYF. Looking up the rest from reference TRBV5-1 and TRBJ2-7 gives the full variable domain: KAGVTQTPRYLIKTRGQQVTLSCSPISGHRSVSWYQQTPGQGLQFLFEYFSETQRNKGNFPGRFSGRQFSNSRSEMNVSTLELGDSALYLCASSLWGQGGHEQYFGPGTRLTVT.

The chain joins TRBV7-2 to TRBJ1-1; D is uncertain. Germline values: CDR1 SGHTA, CDR2 FQGNSA. The CDR3 length is 14 residues. V lost 3 bases and J lost 1, with 9 bases in between. This chain's CDR3 is CASSFDLGNTEAFF. The CDR3 DNA reads as TGTGCCAGCAGCTTTGACCTAGGGAACACTGAAGCTTTCTTT. Together with reference TRBV7-2 and TRBJ1-1, the CDR3 gives the full variable domain: GAGVSQSPSNKVTEKGKDVELRCDPISGHTALYWYRQSLGQGLEFLIYFQGNSAPDKSGLPSDRFSAERTGGSVSTLTIQRTQQEDSAVYLCASSFDLGNTEAFFGQGTRLTVV.

The chain links TRBV10-1 to TRBJ2-5; weak D call: TRBD2 (5 bases). The CDR3 runs to 13 residues. V was shortened by 3 bases and J by 5 bases, with 10 bases between the two germline ends. Germline V gives CDR1 WNHNN, CDR2 SYGVQD (reference sequence). CDR3: CASSEGGRETQYF. In DNA, the CDR3 is TGCGCCAGCAGTGAAGGCGGGCGGGAGACCCAGTACTTC.

The rearrangement joins TRBV6-4 to TRBJ2-1, with 13 bases identical to TRBD2. The ends lost 5 bases at V and 8 bases at J; junction bases unmatched: 6. The length of the CDR3 is 15 residues. Germline CDR1 and CDR2: MRHNA and SNTAGT. CDR3 sequence reads: CASSRTSGGRDEQFF. In nucleotides, the CDR3 is TGTGCCAGCAGTCGGACTAGCGGGGGTCGGGATGAGCAGTTCTTC.

This chain uses TRBV7-2 with TRBJ2-5; weak D call: TRBD2 (6 bases). V shed 5 bases and J shed 2 bases, with 15 bases lying between them. This CDR3 contains 15 residues. Looked up from germline, CDR1 is SGHTA and CDR2 is FQGNSA. The CDR3 DNA follows: TGTGCCAGCAGCCCGGGCGGCGGGGTGCAAGAGACCCAGTACTTC. It codes for CASSPGGGVQETQYF. Complete variable domain (other parts from reference TRBV7-2 and TRBJ2-5): GAGVSQSPSNKVTEKGKDVELRCDPISGHTALYWYRQSLGQGLEFLIYFQGNSAPDKSGLPSDRFSAERTGGSVSTLTIQRTQQEDSAVYLCASSPGGGVQETQYFGPGTRLLVL.